The sequence of this T cell receptor (beta chain) was determined in a study of Ad26.COV2.S vaccination and SARS-CoV-2 variants. Study background: Participants got Ad26.COV2.S intramuscularly, once or twice 56 days apart. Findings of the study overall: Quantification of TCR breadth and depth may have yielded underestimates of total T cell responses.

Treatment specified: about 20 received Ad26.COV2.S at low or high dose, single or two shots; roughly five received placebo; per-sample allocation not given. The investigators took samples on day 63 after the first vaccine or placebo injection. The assay was immunoSEQ multiplex PCR, and TCRdb's table has in-frame clones only and misses some. This table has about 240,000 clones, 85% to 90% appearing once. Notes on this clone: Antigen unknown.

CDR3 length equals 15 residues. The V gene's germline CDR1 is LNHNV and CDR2 YYDKDF (reference sequence). V lost 3 bases, J lost 5 bases, and 6 bases stayed unmatched. This receptor was identified in a person aged 18-60 years who received the Ad26.COV2.S COVID-19 vaccine or a placebo. The source material was peripheral blood, sampled in a trial of Ad26.COV2.S vaccine versus placebo. The V and J genes are TRBV15 and TRBJ2-2, with 7 bases fitting TRBD1. CDR3 amino acids: CATSSDRVATGELFF. For the CDR3, the DNA is TGTGCCACCAGCAGCGACAGGGTAGCAACCGGGGAGCTGTTTTTT.